By its share, the clone carrying this TCR beta chain is medium-sized (0.01 to 0.1%). For each extraction, RNA and DNA were obtained together from around 18-30 mg of unsorted bulk tissue. Reverse transcription of 450 to 500 ng total RNA with a constant-region primer produced TCR beta cDNA. Three nested multiplex PCR rounds, a slightly modified ARM-PCR, produced the libraries for TCR beta. The first two PCR rounds used TRBV1-TRBV30 primers with a Cbeta primer, about 9 cycles each. TCRdb analysed the multiplex PCR reads with MiXCR anew, one entry per CDR3 protein. The repertoire holds around 78,000 distinct CDR3 sequences, with 71% as singletons. This record comes from a study of tumor-infiltrating lymphocytes in primary liver carcinoma. Turning to the study itself: Among the tumors, stages were T1-T3 N0M0 and sizes roughly 4.2 to 10 cm.

Germline CDR1 SGHAT, CDR2 FQNNGV. The CDR3 contains 13 residues. V shed 6 bases and J shed 1 base, with 10 bases lying between them. The material sequenced was liver tumor tissue from sampling region 4. The subset: tumor region T4, right-lateral pole. The receptor's source is a woman between 55 and 75 years old with primary liver carcinoma and hepatitis B virus infection. The V and J genes are TRBV11-2 and TRBJ2-7, with D perhaps TRBD1 (6 bases). The CDR3 loop reads CASSSGQSYEQYF. The DNA of the CDR3 is TGTGCCAGCAGTTCCGGACAGTCCTACGAGCAGTACTTC.